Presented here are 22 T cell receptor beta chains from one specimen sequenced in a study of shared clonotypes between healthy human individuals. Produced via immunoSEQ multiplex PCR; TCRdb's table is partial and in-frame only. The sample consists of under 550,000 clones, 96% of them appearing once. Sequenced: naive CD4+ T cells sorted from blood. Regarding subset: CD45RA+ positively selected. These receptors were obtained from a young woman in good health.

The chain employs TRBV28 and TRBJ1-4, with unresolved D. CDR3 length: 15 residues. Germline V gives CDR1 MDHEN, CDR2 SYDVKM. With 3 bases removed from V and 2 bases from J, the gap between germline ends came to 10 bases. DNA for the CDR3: TGTGCCAGCAGTTTCTGGACGAGTACTAATGAAAAACTGTTTTTT. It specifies CASSFWTSTNEKLFF.

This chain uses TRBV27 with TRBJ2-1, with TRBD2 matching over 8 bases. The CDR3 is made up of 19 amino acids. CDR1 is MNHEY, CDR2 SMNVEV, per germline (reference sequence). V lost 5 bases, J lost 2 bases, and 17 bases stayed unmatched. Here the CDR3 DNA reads TGTGCCAGCAGTCAATTCCCCCGCCCGGGACTAGTGGCCTACAATGAGCAGTTCTTC. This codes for CASSQFPRPGLVAYNEQFF.

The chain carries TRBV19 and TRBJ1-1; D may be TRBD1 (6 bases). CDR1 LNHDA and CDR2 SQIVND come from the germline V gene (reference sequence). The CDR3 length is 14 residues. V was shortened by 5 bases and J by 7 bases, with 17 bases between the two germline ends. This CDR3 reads CASSPLDRMGEAFF. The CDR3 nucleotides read TGTGCCAGTAGTCCCTTGGACAGAATGGGTGAAGCTTTCTTT.

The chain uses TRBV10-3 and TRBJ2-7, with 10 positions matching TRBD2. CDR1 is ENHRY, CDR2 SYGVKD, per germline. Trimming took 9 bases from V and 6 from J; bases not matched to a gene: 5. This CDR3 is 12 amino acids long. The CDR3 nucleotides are TGTGCCATTAGCGGGAGGTTGCCCGAGCAGTACTTC. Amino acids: CAISGRLPEQYF.

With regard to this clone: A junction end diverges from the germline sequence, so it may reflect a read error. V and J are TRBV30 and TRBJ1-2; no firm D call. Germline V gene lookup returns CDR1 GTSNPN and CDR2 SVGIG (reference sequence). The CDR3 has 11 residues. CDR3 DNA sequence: TGTGCCTGGAGTGCCCCGGATCTCCGCCATTTC. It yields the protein CAWSAPDLRHF.

The CDR3, as DNA: TGTGCCAGCAGCCCCACAGGGACTAATCAGCCCCAGCATTTT. Translating it yields CASSPTGTNQPQHF. The chain links TRBV11-2 to TRBJ1-5; a possible D gene is TRBD1 (6 bases). The CDR3 loop spans 14 amino acids. V lost 5 bases, J lost 4 bases, and 12 bases lay in between. Germline V gene sequence: CDR1 SGHAT, CDR2 FQNNGV. The full variable domain, rest sourced from reference TRBV11-2 and TRBJ1-5, is EAGVAQSPRYKIIEKRQSVAFWCNPISGHATLYWYQQILGQGPKLLIQFQNNGVVDDSQLPKDRFSAERLKGVDSTLKIQPAKLEDSAVYLCASSPTGTNQPQHFGDGTRLSIL.

Here the CDR3 DNA reads TGTGCCAGCAGCTTAGCGGACACTTCCTACGAGCAGTACTTC. Encoded protein: CASSLADTSYEQYF. The gene calls are TRBV7-9 and TRBJ2-7; D possibly corresponds to TRBD1 (5 bases). Germline loops: CDR1 SEHNR, CDR2 FQNEAQ (reference sequence). Trimming shortened V by 0 bases and J by 1 base, and 7 bases separated the two germline ends. CDR3 length: 14 residues.

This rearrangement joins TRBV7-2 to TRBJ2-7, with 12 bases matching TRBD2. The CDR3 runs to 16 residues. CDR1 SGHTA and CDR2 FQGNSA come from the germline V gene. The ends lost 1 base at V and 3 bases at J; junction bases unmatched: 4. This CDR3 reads CASSLVSSGRGYEQYF. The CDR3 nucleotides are TGTGCCAGCAGCTTAGTCTCTAGCGGGAGGGGCTACGAGCAGTACTTC.

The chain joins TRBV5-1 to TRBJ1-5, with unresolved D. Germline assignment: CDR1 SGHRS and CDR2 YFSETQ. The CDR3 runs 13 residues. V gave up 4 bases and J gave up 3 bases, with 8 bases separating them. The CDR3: CASSRGYNQPQHF. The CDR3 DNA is TGCGCCAGCAGCCGTGGGTACAATCAGCCCCAGCATTTT.

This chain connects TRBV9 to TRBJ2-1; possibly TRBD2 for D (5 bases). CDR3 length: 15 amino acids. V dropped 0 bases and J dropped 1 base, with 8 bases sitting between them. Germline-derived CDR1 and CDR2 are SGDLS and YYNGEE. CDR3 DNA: TGTGCCAGCAGCGTAGGTACGGGATCCTACAATGAGCAGTTCTTC. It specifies CASSVGTGSYNEQFF.

The CDR3 region has the DNA TGTGCCAGCAGCTGGGACGGGGGGGATACGCAGTATTTT. It translates to CASSWDGGDTQYF. This chain links TRBV5-6 with TRBJ2-3, with 7 bases aligning to TRBD2. This CDR3 is 13 amino acids long. Trimming took 3 bases from V and 6 from J; bases not matched to a gene: 4. Germline V gene sequence: CDR1 SGHDT, CDR2 YYEEEE.

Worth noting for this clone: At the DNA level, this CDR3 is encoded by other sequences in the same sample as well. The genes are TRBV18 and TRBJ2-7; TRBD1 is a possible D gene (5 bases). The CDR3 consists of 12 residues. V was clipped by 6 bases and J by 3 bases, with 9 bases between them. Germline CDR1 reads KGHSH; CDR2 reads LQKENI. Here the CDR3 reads CASSPDSYEQYF. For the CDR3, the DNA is TGTGCCAGCTCCCCCGACAGCTACGAGCAGTACTTC.

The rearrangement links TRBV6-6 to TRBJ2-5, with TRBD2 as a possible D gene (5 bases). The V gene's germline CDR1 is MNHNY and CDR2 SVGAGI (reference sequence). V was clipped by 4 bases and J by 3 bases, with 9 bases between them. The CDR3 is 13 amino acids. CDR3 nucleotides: TGTGCCAGCAGTTTGGTCGGGGAAGAGACCCAGTACTTC. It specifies CASSLVGEETQYF.

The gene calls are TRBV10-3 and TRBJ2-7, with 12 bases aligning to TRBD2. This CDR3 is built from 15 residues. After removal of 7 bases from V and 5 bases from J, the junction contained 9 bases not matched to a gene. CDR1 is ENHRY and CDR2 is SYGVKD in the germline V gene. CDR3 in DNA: TGTGCCATCAAACCCCTAGCGGGAGGGCGCAACGAGCAGTACTTC. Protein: CAIKPLAGGRNEQYF.

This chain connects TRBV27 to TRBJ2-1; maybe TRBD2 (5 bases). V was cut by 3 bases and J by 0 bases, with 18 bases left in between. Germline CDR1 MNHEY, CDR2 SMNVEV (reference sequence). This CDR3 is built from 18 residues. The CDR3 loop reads CASSFGLDPLSSYNEQFF. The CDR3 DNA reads TGTGCCAGCAGTTTCGGACTCGACCCGTTAAGCTCCTACAATGAGCAGTTCTTC.

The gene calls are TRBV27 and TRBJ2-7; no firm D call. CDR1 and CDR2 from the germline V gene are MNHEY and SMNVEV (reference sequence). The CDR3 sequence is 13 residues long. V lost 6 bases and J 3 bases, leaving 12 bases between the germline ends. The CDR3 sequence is CASSSVSYYEQYF. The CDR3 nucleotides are TGTGCCAGCAGCTCCGTGTCATACTACGAGCAGTACTTC.

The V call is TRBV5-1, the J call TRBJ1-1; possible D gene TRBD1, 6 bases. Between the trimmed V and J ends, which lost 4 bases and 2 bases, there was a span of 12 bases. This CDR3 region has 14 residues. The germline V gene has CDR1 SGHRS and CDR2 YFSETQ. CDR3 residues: CASSKDSPNTEAFF. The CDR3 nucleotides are TGCGCCAGCAGCAAGGACAGCCCTAACACTGAAGCTTTCTTT.

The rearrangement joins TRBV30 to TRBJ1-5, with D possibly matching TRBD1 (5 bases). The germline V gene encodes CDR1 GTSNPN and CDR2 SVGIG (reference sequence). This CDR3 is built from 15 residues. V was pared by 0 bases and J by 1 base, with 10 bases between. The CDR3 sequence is CAWSVSGGSNQPQHF. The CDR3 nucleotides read TGTGCCTGGAGTGTATCTGGGGGAAGCAATCAGCCCCAGCATTTT.

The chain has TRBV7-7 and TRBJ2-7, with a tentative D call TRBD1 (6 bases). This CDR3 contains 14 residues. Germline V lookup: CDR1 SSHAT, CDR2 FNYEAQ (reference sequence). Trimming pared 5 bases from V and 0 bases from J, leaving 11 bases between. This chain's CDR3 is CASSLDRSSYEQYF. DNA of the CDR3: TGTGCCAGCAGCCTAGACAGGAGCTCCTACGAGCAGTACTTC.

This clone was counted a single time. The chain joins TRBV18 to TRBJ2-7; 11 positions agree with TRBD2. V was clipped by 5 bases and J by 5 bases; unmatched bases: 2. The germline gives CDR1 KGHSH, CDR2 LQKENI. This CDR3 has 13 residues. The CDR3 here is CASSAGLADEQYF. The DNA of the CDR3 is TGTGCCAGCTCAGCGGGACTAGCGGACGAGCAGTACTTC.

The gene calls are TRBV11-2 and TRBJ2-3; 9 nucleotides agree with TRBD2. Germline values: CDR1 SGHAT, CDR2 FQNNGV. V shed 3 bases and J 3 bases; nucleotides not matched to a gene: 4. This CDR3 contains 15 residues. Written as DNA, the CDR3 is TGTGCCAGCAGCTTCGGCGGGAGGGGAACAGATACGCAGTATTTT. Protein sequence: CASSFGGRGTDTQYF. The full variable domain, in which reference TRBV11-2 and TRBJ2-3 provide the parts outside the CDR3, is EAGVAQSPRYKIIEKRQSVAFWCNPISGHATLYWYQQILGQGPKLLIQFQNNGVVDDSQLPKDRFSAERLKGVDSTLKIQPAKLEDSAVYLCASSFGGRGTDTQYFGPGTRLTVL.

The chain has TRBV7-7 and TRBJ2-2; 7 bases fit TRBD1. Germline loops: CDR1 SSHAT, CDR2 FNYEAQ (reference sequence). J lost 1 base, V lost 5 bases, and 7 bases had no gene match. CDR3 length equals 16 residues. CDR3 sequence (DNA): TGTGCCAGCAGCCAGACAGGGTTGGAGAACACCGGGGAGCTGTTTTTT. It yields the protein CASSQTGLENTGELFF.